The 10 T cell receptor beta chains below all came from one sample that was sequenced in a study of T cells in Graves' hyperthyroidism and ophthalmopathy. The CDR3 regions of TCR beta were amplified from RNA transcripts. The primer set for the first-round RT-PCR of the TCR CDR3 was HTBI. TCRdb re-derived calls from the multiplex PCR reads in MiXCR, one entry per CDR3 protein. The sample consists of 540,000 or so distinct CDR3 sequences, approximately 14% of them appearing once. Sequenced input: blood. Receptor source: a woman in her 30s with Graves' hyperthyroidism.

The chain couples TRBV10-3 to TRBJ2-2, with 8 bases fitting TRBD2. This CDR3 is 15 amino acids long. V trimming: 4 bases; J trimming: 0 bases; junction bases outside the gene matches: 1. Germline CDR1 and CDR2: ENHRY and SYGVKD. This CDR3 reads CAISVAGTNTGELFF. CDR3 bases: TGTGCCATCAGTGTAGCGGGGACGAACACCGGGGAGCTGTTTTTT.

This clonotype was counted at least ten times. This chain uses TRBV11-2 with TRBJ1-2; D not certain. V was pared by 5 bases and J by 7 bases, with 14 bases between. The CDR3 runs to 13 residues. Germline CDR1 reads SGHAT; CDR2 reads FQNNGV. CDR3 bases: TGTGCCAGCAGCCTAAGGCCGGTGGTTGGCTACACCTTC. It encodes CASSLRPVVGYTF.

This clonotype was counted at least ten times. The chain joins TRBV20-1 to TRBJ2-3; D assignment may be TRBD1 or TRBD2 (6 bases each). CDR3 length: 14 residues. The V end was cut by 3 bases, the J end by 5 bases, with 15 bases between. Germline V lookup: CDR1 DFQATT, CDR2 SNEGSKA (reference sequence). The CDR3 bases are TGCAGTGCTAGTCGGGGGCCCGAGAGAGATACGCAGTATTTT. Translated: CSASRGPERDTQYF.

With regard to this clonotype: Possible read error: a much larger clone is one base away. The V and J genes are TRBV6-2 or TRBV6-3 and TRBJ2-3; 9 bases map to TRBD1. Germline CDR1 reads MNHEY; CDR2 reads SVGEGT. The CDR3 length is 14 residues. The CDR3 DNA reads as TGTTCCAGCAGGTGGGACAGGGACACAGATACGCAGTATTTT. Protein product: CSSRWDRDTDTQYF.

This clonotype was counted a few times. The V and J genes are TRBV27 and TRBJ2-3; maybe TRBD1 (6 bases). The CDR3 sequence is 14 residues long. Trimming removed 7 bases at V and 1 base at J, with 12 bases between. Germline loops: CDR1 MNHEY, CDR2 SMNVEV (reference sequence). CDR3 DNA sequence: TGTGCCAGCACTCCGGGACACCGCACAGATACGCAGTATTTT. Amino acids: CASTPGHRTDTQYF.

To note about this clonotype: Sequence at one end of the junction differs from germline and may be a read error. Here the CDR3 DNA reads TGTGCCAGCGGTTACAGGGCCCCTGACACCGGGGAGCTGTTTTTT. It translates to CASGYRAPDTGELFF. The chain has TRBV6-5 and TRBJ2-2; perhaps TRBD1 as D (6 bases). Looked up from germline, CDR1 is MNHEY and CDR2 is SVGAGI. CDR3 length: 15 residues.

This clonotype has ten or more counts. The V gene is TRBV6-1, the J gene TRBJ1-1, with D unresolved. The CDR3 is made up of 15 amino acids. The germline V gene has CDR1 MNHNS and CDR2 SASEGT. Trimming cost V 7 bases and J 0 bases, with 15 bases left between them. For the CDR3, the DNA is TGTGCCAGCAATAATGGACTGCTTATGAACACTGAAGCTTTCTTT. Protein: CASNNGLLMNTEAFF.

The chain is built from TRBV7-6 and TRBJ2-2, with a possible D match to TRBD1 (5 bases). The CDR3 spans 15 residues. Trimming took off 1 base at V and 4 bases at J, with 10 bases between the two ends. Germline lookup yields CDR1 SGHVS and CDR2 FNYEAQ. The CDR3 spells CASSLVNQGTGELFF. DNA of the CDR3: TGTGCCAGCAGCTTAGTTAATCAGGGCACCGGGGAGCTGTTTTTT.

CDR3 nucleotides: TGCGCCAGCAGCCGATCCCTGGGGGGTTACAATGAGCAGTTCTTC. Its protein is CASSRSLGGYNEQFF. V is TRBV5-1 and J is TRBJ2-1, with TRBD2 as a possible D gene (6 bases). Per the germline V gene, CDR1 is SGHRS and CDR2 is YFSETQ. This CDR3 spans 15 amino acids. Trimming removed 4 bases at V and 4 bases at J, with 15 bases between.

This clonotype turned up a few times. The chain combines TRBV5-1 with TRBJ1-4, with D uncertain. CDR1 is SGHRS and CDR2 is YFSETQ in the germline V gene. Trimming stripped 0 bases from V and 5 bases from J, with 8 bases between. The CDR3 sequence is 14 residues long. As DNA, the CDR3 is TGCGCCAGCAGCTTGGGTTCCTCGAATGAAAAACTGTTTTTT. Protein product: CASSLGSSNEKLFF. The full variable domain, rest sourced from reference TRBV5-1 and TRBJ1-4, is KAGVTQTPRYLIKTRGQQVTLSCSPISGHRSVSWYQQTPGQGLQFLFEYFSETQRNKGNFPGRFSGRQFSNSRSEMNVSTLELGDSALYLCASSLGSSNEKLFFGSGTQLSVL.